One sample yielded the 21 T cell receptor beta chains listed below, sequenced in a study of blood T cell repertoires in COVID-19 (TCRdb year 2020). Libraries were constructed by the immunoSEQ multiplex PCR assay. The clones in this table, taken by TCRdb from immuneACCESS, are in-frame only. Not every clone is retained; where verified, under half of the shortfall comes from an unresolved V gene, and the cause of the rest is unknown. In all, the sample holds 200,000 or so clones, and approximately 78% of those were seen once. The ten largest clones add up to roughly a tenth of the sample. The sample comprised peripheral blood. These receptors originate from a woman of 80 years or more with acute or convalescent COVID-19.

The chain employs TRBV21-1 and TRBJ1-1; the table's D call of TRBD1 was not tested on the DNA. TRBV21-1 is deemed a pseudogene. The CDR3 totals 14 residues. CDR3 nucleotides: TGTGCCAGCATCTTTTACCAGGGGAACACTGAAGCTTTCTTT. Translating it yields CASIFYQGNTEAFF.

The chain is built from TRBV6-2 or TRBV6-3 and TRBJ2-7, with TRBD1 identical over 8 bases. The CDR3 length is 14 residues. J gave up 3 bases and V 5 bases, and 6 bases lay outside the gene matches. Per the germline V gene, CDR1 is MNHEY and CDR2 is SVGEGT. The CDR3 sequence: CASSLGQGYYEQYF. The CDR3 DNA sequence: TGTGCCAGCAGTCTCGGACAGGGCTACTACGAGCAGTACTTC.

The chain employs TRBV4-2 and TRBJ2-7, with D possibly TRBD1 on 6 matching bases. The V gene's germline CDR1 is LGHNA and CDR2 YNFKEQ. The CDR3 totals 16 residues. The V and J ends lost 4 bases and 1 base respectively, with 17 bases between them. CDR3 region: CASSPSLARGSYEQYF. CDR3 nucleotide sequence: TGTGCCAGCAGCCCCTCTTTGGCCAGGGGTTCCTACGAGCAGTACTTC.

This CDR3 reads CASRDTGSGEQYF. As DNA, the CDR3 is TGTGCCAGCAGGGATACGGGGTCGGGCGAGCAGTACTTC. The chain uses TRBV12-3 or TRBV12-4 and TRBJ2-7; possible D gene TRBD2, 5 bases. The CDR3 is 13 amino acids. Trimming took off 6 bases at V and 6 bases at J, with 15 bases between the two ends.

This rearrangement joins TRBV7-3 to TRBJ1-6, with D perhaps matching TRBD1 (6 bases). Trimming stripped 1 base from V and 8 bases from J, with 9 bases between. This CDR3 spans 14 amino acids. In germline, CDR1 is SGHTA, CDR2 FQGTGA. This CDR3 is CASSLIGGDSPLHF. For the CDR3, the DNA is TGTGCCAGCAGCTTAATAGGGGGGGATTCACCCCTCCACTTT.

This clone has a handful of counts. The chain joins TRBV5-1 to TRBJ2-1; TRBD2 aligns across 7 bases. The CDR3 spans 15 residues. CDR1 and CDR2 (germline): SGHRS, YFSETQ. The V and J ends lost 0 bases and 5 bases, in that order; junction bases with no gene match: 5. CDR3 region: CASSLALAGDNEQFF. The CDR3 DNA reads TGCGCCAGCAGCTTGGCCTTAGCGGGTGACAATGAGCAGTTCTTC.

The CDR3 nucleotides read TGCGCCAGCCGGGGGACAGCGAACACTGAAGCTTTCTTT. It yields the protein CASRGTANTEAFF. This sequence joins TRBV5-1 and TRBJ1-1; 7 bases agree with TRBD1. Trimming at V came to 7 bases and at J to 1 base, leaving 4 bases not matched to a gene. CDR3 size: 13 residues. Per the germline V gene, CDR1 is SGHRS and CDR2 is YFSETQ.

This clone has more than one count but fewer than ten. The chain employs TRBV18 and TRBJ1-2, with 8 bases matching TRBD1. This CDR3 has 13 amino acids. V shed 11 bases and J 3 bases; nucleotides not matched to a gene: 8. Germline values: CDR1 KGHSH, CDR2 LQKENI. The CDR3 region has the DNA TGTGCCGGTTCAGGGGGCATTGACTATGGCTACACCTTC. It codes for CAGSGGIDYGYTF.

The chain has TRBV4-1 and TRBJ1-6, with D possibly TRBD1 on 5 matching bases. Germline CDR1 and CDR2: MGHRA and YSYEKL. This CDR3 is built from 17 residues. The V end lost 4 bases, the J end lost 0 bases, and 13 bases lay between the germline ends. The CDR3 is CASSLRGESSYNSPLHF. In DNA form, the CDR3 reads TGCGCCAGCAGCCTAAGGGGCGAGAGCTCCTATAATTCACCCCTCCACTTT.

The chain has TRBV7-9 and TRBJ1-5; 7 bases match TRBD1. The CDR3 extends over 16 amino acids. The V gene end was trimmed by 5 bases and the J gene end by 4 bases; junction bases not matched to a gene: 11. Per germline, CDR1 SEHNR and CDR2 FQNEAQ (reference sequence). CDR3 nucleotides: TGTGCCAGCAGCCACTCAGGACAGGCGCCTAATCAGCCCCAGCATTTT. It specifies CASSHSGQAPNQPQHF. Supplemented by reference TRBV7-9 and TRBJ1-5, the full variable domain reads DTGVSQNPRHKITKRGQNVTFRCDPISEHNRLYWYRQTLGQGPEFLTYFQNEAQLEKSRLLSDRFSAERPKGSFSTLEIQRTEQGDSAMYLCASSHSGQAPNQPQHFGDGTRLSIL.

This sequence joins TRBV29-1 and TRBJ2-3, with a tentative D call TRBD1 (6 bases). Germline V lookup: CDR1 SQVTM, CDR2 ANQGSEA. Trimming took 3 bases from V and 8 from J, leaving 9 bases between them. The CDR3 loop spans 11 amino acids. In nucleotides, the CDR3 is TGCAGCGTTGATAGGGGGACTACGCAGTATTTT. Translated, it gives CSVDRGTTQYF.

The chain uses TRBV29-1 and TRBJ1-2; 7 positions match TRBD1. This CDR3 comprises 11 residues. J lost 3 bases, V lost 7 bases, and 2 bases had no gene match. CDR1 is SQVTM and CDR2 is ANQGSEA in the germline V gene. The CDR3 DNA sequence: TGCAGCGCCGGACAGGACTATGGCTACACCTTC. It codes for CSAGQDYGYTF.

This clone was detected only a few times. The gene calls are TRBV18 and TRBJ2-3, with D maybe TRBD1 (6 bases). The V end was cut by 3 bases, the J end by 4 bases, with 17 bases between. The CDR3 has 16 amino acids. Per the germline V gene, CDR1 is KGHSH and CDR2 is LQKENI. The chain's CDR3 is CASSPARGAGADTQYF. CDR3 nucleotides: TGTGCCAGCTCACCGGCGAGAGGGGCAGGGGCAGATACGCAGTATTTT.

This clone was picked up one time. The J gene is TRBJ2-2, the V gene TRBV11-2; possible D gene TRBD2, 6 bases. Deletions cut 2 bases from V and 8 bases from J, with 15 bases between. The V gene's germline CDR1 is SGHAT and CDR2 FQNNGV. The CDR3 is 15 amino acids. The CDR3 protein is CASSLYAGTPGELFF. The CDR3, as DNA: TGTGCCAGCAGCTTATATGCGGGAACCCCTGGGGAGCTGTTTTTT.

The V call is TRBV9, the J call TRBJ1-4; D is ambiguous. V was pared by 3 bases and J by 2 bases, with 8 bases between. The length of the CDR3 is 14 residues. Germline V gene lookup returns CDR1 SGDLS and CDR2 YYNGEE. CDR3 region: CASSATATNEKLFF. The CDR3 nucleotides read TGTGCCAGCAGCGCCACAGCTACTAATGAAAAACTGTTTTTT.

The chain joins TRBV11-2 to TRBJ1-1; TRBD1 agrees at 7 bases. The CDR3 covers 15 residues. The ends lost 0 bases at V and 1 base at J; junction bases unmatched: 2. Germline values: CDR1 SGHAT, CDR2 FQNNGV. The CDR3 loop reads CASSLEGQANTEAFF. The CDR3 DNA reads TGTGCCAGCAGCTTAGAAGGACAGGCGAACACTGAAGCTTTCTTT.

This clone was picked up one time. This sequence joins TRBV14 and TRBJ1-2, with 10 bases aligning to TRBD1. Germline V gene lookup returns CDR1 SGHDN and CDR2 FVKESK. V lost 3 bases to trimming and J lost 2 bases; unmatched junction nucleotides: 9. This CDR3 comprises 17 residues. CDR3 coding DNA: TGTGCCAGCAGCCATACCGTTGACAGGGGGCGAAACTATGGCTACACCTTC. Amino acid sequence: CASSHTVDRGRNYGYTF.

This clone was recorded once. The chain has TRBV4-2 and TRBJ1-6, with D unclear. Germline V CDR1 and CDR2: LGHNA, YNFKEQ. The CDR3 spans 19 residues. The ends were cut back, 0 bases at V and 0 bases at J, with 15 bases in the middle. CDR3 sequence: CASSQDHFGESSYNSPLHF. The CDR3 DNA follows: TGTGCCAGCAGCCAAGATCATTTCGGGGAAAGCTCCTATAATTCACCCCTCCACTTT.

This clone was observed a single time. J is TRBJ2-7 and V is TRBV5-6; 7 nucleotides align to TRBD2. The V gene end was trimmed by 4 bases and the J gene end by 3 bases; junction bases not matched to a gene: 10. CDR3 length: 15 residues. Germline CDR1 reads SGHDT; CDR2 reads YYEEEE. In DNA form, the CDR3 reads TGTGCCAGCAGCGGGAGACTGGGGGAGGGCTACGAGCAGTACTTC. Translated, it gives CASSGRLGEGYEQYF. Together with reference TRBV5-6 and TRBJ2-7, the CDR3 gives the full variable domain: DAGVTQSPTHLIKTRGQQVTLRCSPKSGHDTVSWYQQALGQGPQFIFQYYEEEERQRGNFPDRFSGHQFPNYSSELNVNALLLGDSALYLCASSGRLGEGYEQYFGPGTRLTVT.

CDR3 residues: CSAPTSGGLYF. The DNA of the CDR3 is TGCAGTGCACCCACTAGCGGGGGCCTTTACTTC. The chain carries TRBV20-1 and TRBJ2-5; 11 positions match TRBD2. The germline CDR1 and CDR2 sequences are DFQATT and SNEGSKA (reference sequence). Germline trimming cut 6 bases from V and 14 bases from J; bases unmatched to any gene: 8. The CDR3 has 11 amino acids.

J is TRBJ2-7 and V is TRBV2, with 7 bases fitting TRBD2. The CDR3 covers 13 residues. Germline V CDR1 and CDR2: SNHLY, FYNNEI. J was trimmed by 6 bases and V by 1 base; bases with no gene match: 3. The CDR3 spells CASSEERELEQYF. In nucleotides, the CDR3 is TGTGCCAGCAGTGAAGAGCGGGAACTCGAGCAGTACTTC.